This T cell receptor beta chain was documented in a study of T cell responses to AZD1222 COVID-19 vaccine. General study points: Unmutated variant regions are reportedly the target of nearly half of TCRs that are spike-specific. The peak T cell response came first, and repertoires were sampled only after it.

Data came from immunoSEQ multiplex PCR; TCRdb stores just in-frame clones and leaves some out. The table shows approximately 140,000 clones, with 80% to 95% occurring only once. As regards this clone: What it binds is not known.

The sample here was peripheral blood, taken 28 days after the second AZD1222 dose. The receptor comes from an adult who received the AZD1222 COVID-19 vaccine.

Here the CDR3 reads CASSQSSGGIDTGELFF. As DNA, the CDR3 is TGTGCCAGCAGCCAGTCTTCCGGAGGGATCGACACCGGGGAGCTGTTTTTT. The rearrangement uses TRBV14 and TRBJ2-2; a weak D match, TRBD2 (6 bases). Trimming took 3 bases from V and 3 from J, leaving 17 bases between them. The CDR3 runs to 17 residues. Germline V gene sequence: CDR1 SGHDN, CDR2 FVKESK. The variable domain in full, completed from reference TRBV14 and TRBJ2-2, reads EAGVTQFPSHSVIEKGQTVTLRCDPISGHDNLYWYRRVMGKEIKFLLHFVKESKQDESGMPNNRFLAERTGGTYSTLKVQPAELEDSGVYFCASSQSSGGIDTGELFFGEGSRLTVL.